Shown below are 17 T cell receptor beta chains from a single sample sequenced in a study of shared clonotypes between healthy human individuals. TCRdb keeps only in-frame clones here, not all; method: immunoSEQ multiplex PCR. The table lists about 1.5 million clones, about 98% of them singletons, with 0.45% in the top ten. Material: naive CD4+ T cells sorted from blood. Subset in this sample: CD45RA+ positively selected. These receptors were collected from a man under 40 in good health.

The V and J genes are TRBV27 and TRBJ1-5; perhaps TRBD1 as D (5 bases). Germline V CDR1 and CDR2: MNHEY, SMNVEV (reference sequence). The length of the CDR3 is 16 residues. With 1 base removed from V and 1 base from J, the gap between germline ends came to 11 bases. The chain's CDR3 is CASSLWGRRSNQPQHF. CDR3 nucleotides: TGTGCCAGCAGTTTATGGGGCAGAAGGAGCAATCAGCCCCAGCATTTT.

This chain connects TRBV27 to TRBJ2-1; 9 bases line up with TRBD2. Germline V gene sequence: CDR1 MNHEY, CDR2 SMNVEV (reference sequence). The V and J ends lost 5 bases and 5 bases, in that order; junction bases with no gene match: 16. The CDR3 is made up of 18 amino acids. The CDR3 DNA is TGTGCCAGCAGTAATCCCCTAGCGGGACCTATTGTGGACAATGAGCAGTTCTTC. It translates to CASSNPLAGPIVDNEQFF.

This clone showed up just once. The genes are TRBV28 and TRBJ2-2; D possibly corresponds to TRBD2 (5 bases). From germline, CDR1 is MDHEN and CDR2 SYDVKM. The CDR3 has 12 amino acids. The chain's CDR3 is CGGSTNTGELFF. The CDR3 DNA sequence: TGTGGAGGGAGTACGAACACCGGGGAGCTGTTTTTT.

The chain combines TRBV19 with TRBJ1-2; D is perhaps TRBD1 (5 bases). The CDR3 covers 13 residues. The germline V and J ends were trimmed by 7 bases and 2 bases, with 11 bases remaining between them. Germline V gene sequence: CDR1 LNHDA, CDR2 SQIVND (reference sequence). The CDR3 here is CASTGDPNYGYTF. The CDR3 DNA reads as TGTGCCAGTACCGGGGACCCGAACTATGGCTACACCTTC.

CDR3 bases: TGTGCCAGCAGCTCGGACCAGGTGGCCTCCTACGAGCAGTACTTC. This sequence encodes CASSSDQVASYEQYF. V is TRBV11-2 and J is TRBJ2-7; unclear D gene. Trimming cost V 4 bases and J 0 bases, with 13 bases left between them. CDR1 is SGHAT and CDR2 is FQNNGV in the germline V gene. This CDR3 has 15 amino acids.

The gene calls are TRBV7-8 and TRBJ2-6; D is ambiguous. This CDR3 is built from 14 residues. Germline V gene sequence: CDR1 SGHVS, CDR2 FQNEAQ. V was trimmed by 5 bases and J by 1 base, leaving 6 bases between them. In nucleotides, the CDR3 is TGTGCCAGCAGCCTGATGTCTGGGGCCAACGTCCTGACTTTC. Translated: CASSLMSGANVLTF. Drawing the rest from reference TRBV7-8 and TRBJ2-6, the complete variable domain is GAGVSQSPRYKVAKRGQDVALRCDPISGHVSLFWYQQALGQGPEFLTYFQNEAQLDKSGLPSDRFFAERPEGSVSTLKIQRTQQEDSAVYLCASSLMSGANVLTFGAGSRLTVL.

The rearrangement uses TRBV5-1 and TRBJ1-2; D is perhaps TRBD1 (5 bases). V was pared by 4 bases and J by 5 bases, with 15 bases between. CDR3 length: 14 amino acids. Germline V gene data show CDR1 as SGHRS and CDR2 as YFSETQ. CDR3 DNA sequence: TGCGCCAGCAGCCCGGAGGCGGGGCGGTATGGCTACACCTTC. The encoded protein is CASSPEAGRYGYTF.

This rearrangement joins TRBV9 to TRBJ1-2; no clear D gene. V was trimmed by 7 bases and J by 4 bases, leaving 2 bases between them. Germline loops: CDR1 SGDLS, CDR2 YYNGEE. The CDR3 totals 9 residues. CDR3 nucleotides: TGTGCCAGCGTCTATGGCTACACCTTC. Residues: CASVYGYTF.

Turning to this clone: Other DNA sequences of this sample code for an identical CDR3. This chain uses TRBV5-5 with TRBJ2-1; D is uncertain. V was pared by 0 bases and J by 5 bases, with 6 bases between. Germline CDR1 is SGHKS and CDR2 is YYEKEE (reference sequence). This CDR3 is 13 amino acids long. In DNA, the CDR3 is TGTGCCAGCAGCTTGGGCCCGAACAATGAGCAGTTCTTC. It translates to CASSLGPNNEQFF.

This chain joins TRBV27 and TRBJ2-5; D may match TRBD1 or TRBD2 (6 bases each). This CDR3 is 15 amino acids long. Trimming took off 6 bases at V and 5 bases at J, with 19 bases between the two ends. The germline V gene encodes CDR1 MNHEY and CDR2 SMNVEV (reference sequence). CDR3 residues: CASRPFGGRRETQYF. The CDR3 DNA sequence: TGTGCCAGCAGACCCTTTGGGGGGCGCAGGGAGACCCAGTACTTC.

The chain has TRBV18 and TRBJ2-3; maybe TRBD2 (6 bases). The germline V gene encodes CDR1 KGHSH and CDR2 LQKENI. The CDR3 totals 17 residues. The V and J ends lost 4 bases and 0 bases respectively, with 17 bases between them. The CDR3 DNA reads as TGTGCCAGCTCACGAGCCGGGACGGGGACTAGCACAGATACGCAGTATTTT. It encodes CASSRAGTGTSTDTQYF.

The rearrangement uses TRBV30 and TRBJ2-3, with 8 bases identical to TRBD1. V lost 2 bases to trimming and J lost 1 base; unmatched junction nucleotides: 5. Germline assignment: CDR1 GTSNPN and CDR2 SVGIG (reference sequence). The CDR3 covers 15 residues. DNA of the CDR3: TGTGCCTGGAGTCTGACGGGACAGGGCACAGATACGCAGTATTTT. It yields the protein CAWSLTGQGTDTQYF.

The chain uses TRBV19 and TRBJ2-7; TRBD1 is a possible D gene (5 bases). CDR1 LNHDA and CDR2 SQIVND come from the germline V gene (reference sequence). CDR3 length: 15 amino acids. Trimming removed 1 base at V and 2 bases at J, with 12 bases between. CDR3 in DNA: TGTGCCAGTAGTATAGGCCAGGGCAGTCCCTACGAGCAGTACTTC. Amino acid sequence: CASSIGQGSPYEQYF.

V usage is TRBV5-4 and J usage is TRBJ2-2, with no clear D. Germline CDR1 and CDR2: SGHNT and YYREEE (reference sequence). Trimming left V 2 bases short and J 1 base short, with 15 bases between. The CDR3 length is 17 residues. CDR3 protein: CASSLGGVTVNTGELFF. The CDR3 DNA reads TGTGCCAGCAGCTTAGGTGGGGTAACTGTGAACACCGGGGAGCTGTTTTTT.

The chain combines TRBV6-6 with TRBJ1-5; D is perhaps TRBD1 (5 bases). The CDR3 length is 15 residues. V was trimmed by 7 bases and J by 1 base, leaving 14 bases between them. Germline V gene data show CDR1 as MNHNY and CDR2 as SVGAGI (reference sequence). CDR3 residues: CASKRGRFSNQPQHF. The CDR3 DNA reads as TGTGCCAGCAAAAGGGGTCGGTTCAGCAATCAGCCCCAGCATTTT.

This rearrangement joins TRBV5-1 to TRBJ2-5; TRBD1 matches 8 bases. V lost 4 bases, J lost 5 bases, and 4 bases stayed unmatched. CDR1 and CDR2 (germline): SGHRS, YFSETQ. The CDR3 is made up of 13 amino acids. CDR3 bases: TGCGCCAGCAGCCCGGACAGGGCTGAGACCCAGTACTTC. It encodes CASSPDRAETQYF. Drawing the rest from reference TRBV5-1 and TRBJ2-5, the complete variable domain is KAGVTQTPRYLIKTRGQQVTLSCSPISGHRSVSWYQQTPGQGLQFLFEYFSETQRNKGNFPGRFSGRQFSNSRSEMNVSTLELGDSALYLCASSPDRAETQYFGPGTRLLVL.

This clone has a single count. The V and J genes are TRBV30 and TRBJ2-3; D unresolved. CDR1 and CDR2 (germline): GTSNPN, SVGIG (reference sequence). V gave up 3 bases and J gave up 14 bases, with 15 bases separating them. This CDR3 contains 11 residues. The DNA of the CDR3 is TGTGCCTGGAGCTCCCAGTGGAGTCGGTATTTT. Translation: CAWSSQWSRYF.